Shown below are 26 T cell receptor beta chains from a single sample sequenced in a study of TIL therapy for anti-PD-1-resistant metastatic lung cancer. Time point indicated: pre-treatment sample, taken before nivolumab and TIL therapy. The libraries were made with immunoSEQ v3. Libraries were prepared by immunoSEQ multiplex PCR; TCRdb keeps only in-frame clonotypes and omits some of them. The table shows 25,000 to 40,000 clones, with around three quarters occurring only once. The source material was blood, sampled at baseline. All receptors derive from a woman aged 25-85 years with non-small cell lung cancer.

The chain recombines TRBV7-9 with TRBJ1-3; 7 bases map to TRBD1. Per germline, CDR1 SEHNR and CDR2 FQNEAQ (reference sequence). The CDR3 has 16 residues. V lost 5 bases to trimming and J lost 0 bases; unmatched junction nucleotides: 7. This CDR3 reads CASSPSGTDSGNTIYF. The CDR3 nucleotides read TGTGCCAGCAGCCCCTCCGGGACAGACTCTGGAAACACCATATATTTT. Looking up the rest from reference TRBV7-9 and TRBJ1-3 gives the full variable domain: DTGVSQNPRHKITKRGQNVTFRCDPISEHNRLYWYRQTLGQGPEFLTYFQNEAQLEKSRLLSDRFSAERPKGSFSTLEIQRTEQGDSAMYLCASSPSGTDSGNTIYFGEGSWLTVV.

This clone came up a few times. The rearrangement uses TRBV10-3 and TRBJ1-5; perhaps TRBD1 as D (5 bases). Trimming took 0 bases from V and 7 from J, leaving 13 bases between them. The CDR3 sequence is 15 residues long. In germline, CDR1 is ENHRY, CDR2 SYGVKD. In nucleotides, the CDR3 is TGTGCCATCAGTGAGTCTGGGGACGTGCGACAGCCCCAGCATTTT. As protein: CAISESGDVRQPQHF.

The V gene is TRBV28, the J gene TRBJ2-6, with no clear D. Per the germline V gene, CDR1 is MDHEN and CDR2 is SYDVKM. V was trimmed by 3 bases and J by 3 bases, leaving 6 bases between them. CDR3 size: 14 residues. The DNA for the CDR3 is TGTGCCAGCAGTTTTGGCTTTGGGGCCAACGTCCTGACTTTC. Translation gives CASSFGFGANVLTF.

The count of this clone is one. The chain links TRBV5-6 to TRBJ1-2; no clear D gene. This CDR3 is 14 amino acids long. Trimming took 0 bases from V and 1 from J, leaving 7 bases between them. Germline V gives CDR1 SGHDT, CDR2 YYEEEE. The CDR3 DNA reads TGTGCCAGCAGCTTGGGACAACTTAACTATGGCTACACCTTC. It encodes CASSLGQLNYGYTF.

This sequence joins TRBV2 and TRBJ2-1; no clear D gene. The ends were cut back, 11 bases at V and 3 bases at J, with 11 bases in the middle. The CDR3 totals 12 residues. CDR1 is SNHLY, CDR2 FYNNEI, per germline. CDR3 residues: CASARSYNEQFF. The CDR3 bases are TGTGCCTCAGCAAGGAGCTACAATGAGCAGTTCTTC. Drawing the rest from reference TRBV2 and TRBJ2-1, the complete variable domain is EPEVTQTPSHQVTQMGQEVILRCVPISNHLYFYWYRQILGQKVEFLVSFYNNEISEKSEIFDDQFSVERPDGSNFTLKIRSTKLEDSAMYFCASARSYNEQFFGPGTRLTVL.

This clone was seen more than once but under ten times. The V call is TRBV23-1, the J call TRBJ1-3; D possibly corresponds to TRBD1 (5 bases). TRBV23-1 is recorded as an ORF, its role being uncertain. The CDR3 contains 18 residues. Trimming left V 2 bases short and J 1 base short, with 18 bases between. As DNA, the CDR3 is TGCGCCAGCAGTCAACAATTTTCCAGGGAACGGTCTGGAAACACCATATATTTT. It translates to CASSQQFSRERSGNTIYF.

CDR3 nucleotide sequence: TGTGCCAGCAGGGCTAGCGGGATCCAAGAGACCCAGTACTTC. The encoded protein is CASRASGIQETQYF. The V and J genes are TRBV5-4 and TRBJ2-5; TRBD2 matches at 9 bases. The CDR3 contains 14 residues. Germline CDR1 and CDR2: SGHNT and YYREEE (reference sequence). The V gene end was trimmed by 5 bases and the J gene end by 1 base; junction bases not matched to a gene: 3.

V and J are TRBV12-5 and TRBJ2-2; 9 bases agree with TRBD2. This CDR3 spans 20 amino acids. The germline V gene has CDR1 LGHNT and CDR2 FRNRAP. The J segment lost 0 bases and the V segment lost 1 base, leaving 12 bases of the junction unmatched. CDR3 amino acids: CASGLARSGSHPANTGELFF. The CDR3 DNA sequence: TGTGCTAGTGGTTTGGCCCGTAGCGGGAGTCACCCCGCGAACACCGGGGAGCTGTTTTTT.

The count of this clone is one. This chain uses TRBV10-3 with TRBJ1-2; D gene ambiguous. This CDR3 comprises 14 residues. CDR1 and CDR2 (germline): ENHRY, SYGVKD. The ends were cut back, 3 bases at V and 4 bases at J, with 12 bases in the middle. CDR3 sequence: CAISDALVGYGYTF. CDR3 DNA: TGTGCCATCAGTGACGCATTGGTGGGCTATGGCTACACCTTC.

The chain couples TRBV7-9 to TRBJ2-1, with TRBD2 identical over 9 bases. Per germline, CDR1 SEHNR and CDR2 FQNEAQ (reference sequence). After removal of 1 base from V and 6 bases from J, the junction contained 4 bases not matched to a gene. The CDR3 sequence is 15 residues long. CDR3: CASSLGAGGPNEQFF. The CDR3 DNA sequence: TGTGCCAGCAGCTTAGGCGCGGGAGGGCCCAATGAGCAGTTCTTC. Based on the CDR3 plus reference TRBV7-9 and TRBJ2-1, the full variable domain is DTGVSQNPRHKITKRGQNVTFRCDPISEHNRLYWYRQTLGQGPEFLTYFQNEAQLEKSRLLSDRFSAERPKGSFSTLEIQRTEQGDSAMYLCASSLGAGGPNEQFFGPGTRLTVL.

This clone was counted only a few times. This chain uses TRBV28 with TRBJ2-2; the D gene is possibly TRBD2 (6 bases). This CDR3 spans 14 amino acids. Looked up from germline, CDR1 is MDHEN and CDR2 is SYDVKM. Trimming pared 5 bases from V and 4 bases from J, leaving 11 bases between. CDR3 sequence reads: CASSRLVITGELFF. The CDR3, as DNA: TGTGCCAGCAGTCGACTAGTAATCACCGGGGAGCTGTTTTTT.

The CDR3 DNA sequence: TGTGCCAGCAGCCTTAGGGGAGAGAATGAGCAGTTCTTC. It encodes CASSLRGENEQFF. This sequence joins TRBV27 and TRBJ2-1; D assignment may be TRBD1 or TRBD2 (5 bases each). The ends were cut back, 6 bases at V and 7 bases at J, with 13 bases in the middle. The CDR3 totals 13 residues. Germline V gene lookup returns CDR1 MNHEY and CDR2 SMNVEV (reference sequence).

The CDR3 region has the DNA TGTGCCAGCAGCCAAAGGACAATAGCCTACGAGCAGTACTTC. The encoded protein is CASSQRTIAYEQYF. The chain joins TRBV14 to TRBJ2-7, with a possible D match to TRBD1 (5 bases). Germline CDR1 SGHDN, CDR2 FVKESK. CDR3 length: 14 residues. Trimming took 2 bases from V and 2 from J, leaving 10 bases between them.

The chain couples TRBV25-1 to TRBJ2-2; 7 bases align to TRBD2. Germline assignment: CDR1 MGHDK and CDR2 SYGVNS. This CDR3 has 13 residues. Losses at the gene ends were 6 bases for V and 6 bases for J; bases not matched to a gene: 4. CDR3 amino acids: CASSGLGAGELFF. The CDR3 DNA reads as TGTGCCAGCAGCGGACTAGGAGCCGGGGAGCTGTTTTTT.

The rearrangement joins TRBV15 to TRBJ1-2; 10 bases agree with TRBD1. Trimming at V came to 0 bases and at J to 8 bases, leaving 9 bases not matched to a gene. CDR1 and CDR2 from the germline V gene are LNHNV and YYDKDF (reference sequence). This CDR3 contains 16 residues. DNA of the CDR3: TGTGCCACCAGCAGAGATACCAGGGACAGGGGATACGGCTACACCTTC. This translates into CATSRDTRDRGYGYTF. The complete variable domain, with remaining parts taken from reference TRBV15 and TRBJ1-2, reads DAMVIQNPRYQVTQFGKPVTLSCSQTLNHNVMYWYQQKSSQAPKLLFHYYDKDFNNEADTPDNFQSRRPNTSFCFLDIRSPGLGDTAMYLCATSRDTRDRGYGYTFGSGTRLTVV.

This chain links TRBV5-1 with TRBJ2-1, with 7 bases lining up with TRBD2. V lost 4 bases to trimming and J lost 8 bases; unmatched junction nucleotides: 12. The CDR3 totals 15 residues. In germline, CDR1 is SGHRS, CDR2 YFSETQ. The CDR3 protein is CASSVSSGLGYEQFF. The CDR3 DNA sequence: TGCGCCAGCAGCGTATCTAGCGGCCTGGGTTATGAGCAGTTCTTC.

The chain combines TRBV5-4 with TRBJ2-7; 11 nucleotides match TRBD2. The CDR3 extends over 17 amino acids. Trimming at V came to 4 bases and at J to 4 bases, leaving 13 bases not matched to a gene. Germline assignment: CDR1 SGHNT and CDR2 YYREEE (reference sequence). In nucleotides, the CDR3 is TGTGCCAGCAGCGGGGAGTCCTTAGCGGGAGGGAGGTACGAGCAGTACTTC. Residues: CASSGESLAGGRYEQYF.

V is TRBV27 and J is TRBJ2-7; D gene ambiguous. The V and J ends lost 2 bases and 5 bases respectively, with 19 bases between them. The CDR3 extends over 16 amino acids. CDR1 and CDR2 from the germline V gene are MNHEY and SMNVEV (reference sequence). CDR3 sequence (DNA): TGTGCCAGCAGTTTAGGGCCGAAGCCCGACTTCCACGAGCAGTACTTC. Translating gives CASSLGPKPDFHEQYF.

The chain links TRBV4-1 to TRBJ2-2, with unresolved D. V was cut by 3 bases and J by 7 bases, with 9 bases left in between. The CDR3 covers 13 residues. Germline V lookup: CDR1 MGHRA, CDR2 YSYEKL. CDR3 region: CASSQRTFGELFF. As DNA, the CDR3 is TGCGCCAGCAGCCAGCGTACATTCGGGGAGCTGTTTTTT.

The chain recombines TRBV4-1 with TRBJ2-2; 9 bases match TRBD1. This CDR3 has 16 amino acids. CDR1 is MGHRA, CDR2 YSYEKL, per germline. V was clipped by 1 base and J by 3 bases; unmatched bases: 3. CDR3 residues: CASSQGRQGDTGELFF. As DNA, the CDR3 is TGCGCCAGCAGCCAAGGCCGACAGGGGGACACCGGGGAGCTGTTTTTT.

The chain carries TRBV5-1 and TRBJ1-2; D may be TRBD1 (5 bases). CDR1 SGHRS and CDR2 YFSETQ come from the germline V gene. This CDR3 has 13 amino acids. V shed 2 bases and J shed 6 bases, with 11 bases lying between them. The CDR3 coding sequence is TGCGCCAGCAGCTTTCAGGGACTAGATGGCTACACCTTC. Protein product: CASSFQGLDGYTF.

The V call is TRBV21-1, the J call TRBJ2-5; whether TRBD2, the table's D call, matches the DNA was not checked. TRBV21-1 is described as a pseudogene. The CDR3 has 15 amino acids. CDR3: CASSKGTSGKETQYF. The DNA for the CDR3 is TGTGCCAGCAGCAAAGGGACTAGCGGAAAAGAGACCCAGTACTTC.

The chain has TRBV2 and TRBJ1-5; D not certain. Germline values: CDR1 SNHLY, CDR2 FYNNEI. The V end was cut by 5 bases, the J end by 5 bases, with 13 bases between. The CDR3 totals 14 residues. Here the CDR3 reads CASSYLGIDQPQHF. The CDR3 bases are TGTGCCAGCAGTTACCTAGGGATCGATCAGCCCCAGCATTTT.

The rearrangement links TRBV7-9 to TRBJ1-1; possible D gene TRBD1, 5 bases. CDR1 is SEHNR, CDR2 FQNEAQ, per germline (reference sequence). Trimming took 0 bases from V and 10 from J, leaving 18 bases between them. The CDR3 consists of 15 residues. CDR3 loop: CASSLADSPRERAFF. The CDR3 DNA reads TGTGCCAGCAGCTTAGCCGACAGCCCAAGGGAGAGAGCTTTCTTT.

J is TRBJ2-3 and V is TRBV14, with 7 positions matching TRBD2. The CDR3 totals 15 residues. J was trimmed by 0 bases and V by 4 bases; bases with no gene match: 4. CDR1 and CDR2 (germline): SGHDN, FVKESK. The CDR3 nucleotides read TGTGCCAGCAGCCTGCAACTAGCGAGCACAGATACGCAGTATTTT. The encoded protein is CASSLQLASTDTQYF.

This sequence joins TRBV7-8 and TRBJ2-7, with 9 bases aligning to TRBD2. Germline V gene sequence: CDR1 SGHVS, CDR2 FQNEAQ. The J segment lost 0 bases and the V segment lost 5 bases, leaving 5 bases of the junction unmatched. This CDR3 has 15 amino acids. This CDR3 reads CASSGTSGLSYEQYF. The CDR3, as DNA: TGTGCCAGCAGCGGAACTAGCGGGCTCTCCTACGAGCAGTACTTC. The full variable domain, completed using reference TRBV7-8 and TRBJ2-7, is GAGVSQSPRYKVAKRGQDVALRCDPISGHVSLFWYQQALGQGPEFLTYFQNEAQLDKSGLPSDRFFAERPEGSVSTLKIQRTQQEDSAVYLCASSGTSGLSYEQYFGPGTRLTVT.